This T cell receptor (beta chain) was sequenced for a study of CD8+ T cells in alopecia areata. RNA extraction was followed by reverse transcription into cDNA, which acted as the sequencing template. Only in-frame clones appear in the TCRdb table, and some are missing; sequencing was by immunoSEQ multiplex PCR. Of roughly 150,000 clones in the sample, around 54% were seen once. The sorting of PBMCs gave CD4+ and CD8+ T cells. On this clone: What it recognizes is unknown.

Per the germline V gene, CDR1 is GTSNPN and CDR2 is SVGIG (reference sequence). V lost 0 bases, J lost 6 bases, and 11 bases stayed unmatched. The CDR3 consists of 15 residues. Study results and caveats: Scalp samples also yield sequences of resident alphabeta T cells from normal skin.

The sequence derives from a human donor in good health. V gene TRBV30 combines with J gene TRBJ2-7, with 7 nucleotides matching TRBD2. Sequencing was done on a sample of CD4+ T cells sorted from blood. CDR3 region: CAWSVLGAGTGEQYF. The CDR3 DNA reads TGTGCCTGGAGTGTACTCGGAGCGGGAACTGGCGAGCAGTACTTC.